This TCR beta chain derives from a study of response to subunit inactivated influenza vaccine. Whole-study findings and limits: The authors proposed limited new T cell recruitment per seasonal influenza vaccination.

MiXCR, run by TCRdb on the RT-PCR reads, gives a single entry per CDR3 protein. Seen here are about 180,000 distinct CDR3 sequences, around 8.8% observed once, and the top ten hold roughly a tenth. This CDR3 has 18 residues. Unmatched junction bases numbered 16, after V lost 1 base and J lost 8 bases. Germline lookup yields CDR1 SGHDT and CDR2 YYEEEE. This clonotype has a handful of counts. What it recognizes is unknown. The receptor was derived from a man aged 45 to 65 who received an inactivated influenza vaccine. The chain couples TRBV5-6 to TRBJ2-1, with 9 nucleotides matching TRBD2. The sample was non-naive T cells sorted from PBMCs, taken on the day of vaccination. The CDR3 reads CASSLRSGGRTVGDEQFF. DNA for the CDR3: TGTGCCAGCAGCTTGCGTAGCGGGGGACGAACGGTGGGCGATGAGCAGTTCTTC.